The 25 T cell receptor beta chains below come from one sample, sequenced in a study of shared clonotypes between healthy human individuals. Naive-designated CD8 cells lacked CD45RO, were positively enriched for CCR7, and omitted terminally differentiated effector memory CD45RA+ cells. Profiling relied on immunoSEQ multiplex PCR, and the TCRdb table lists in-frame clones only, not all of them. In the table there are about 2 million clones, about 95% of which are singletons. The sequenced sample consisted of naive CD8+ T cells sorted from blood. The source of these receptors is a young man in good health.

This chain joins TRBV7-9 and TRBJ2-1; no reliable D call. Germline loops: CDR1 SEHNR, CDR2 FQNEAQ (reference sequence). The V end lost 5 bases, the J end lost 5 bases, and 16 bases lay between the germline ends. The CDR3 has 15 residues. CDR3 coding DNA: TGTGCCAGCAGCCCTCCCGGACCTAACAACAATGAGCAGTTCTTC. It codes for CASSPPGPNNNEQFF.

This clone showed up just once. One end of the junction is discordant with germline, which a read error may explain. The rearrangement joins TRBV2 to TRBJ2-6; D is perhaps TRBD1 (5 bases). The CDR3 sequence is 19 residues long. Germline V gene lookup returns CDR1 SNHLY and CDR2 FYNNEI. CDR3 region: CASSEDSALSSSGANVLTF. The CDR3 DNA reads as TGTGCCAGCAGCGAAGACAGCGCCCTTAGTAGCTCTGGGGCCAACGTCCTGACTTTC.

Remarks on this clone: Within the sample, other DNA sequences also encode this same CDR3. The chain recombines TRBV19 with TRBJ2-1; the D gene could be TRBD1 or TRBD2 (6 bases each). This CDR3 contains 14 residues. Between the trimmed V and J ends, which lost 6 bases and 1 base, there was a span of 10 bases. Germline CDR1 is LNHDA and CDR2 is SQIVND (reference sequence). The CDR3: CASRTGGSYNEQFF. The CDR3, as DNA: TGTGCCAGTAGGACAGGAGGGTCCTACAATGAGCAGTTCTTC. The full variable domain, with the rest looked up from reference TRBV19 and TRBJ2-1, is DGGITQSPKYLFRKEGQNVTLSCEQNLNHDAMYWYRQDPGQGLRLIYYSQIVNDFQKGDIAEGYSVSREKKESFPLTVTSAQKNPTAFYLCASRTGGSYNEQFFGPGTRLTVL.

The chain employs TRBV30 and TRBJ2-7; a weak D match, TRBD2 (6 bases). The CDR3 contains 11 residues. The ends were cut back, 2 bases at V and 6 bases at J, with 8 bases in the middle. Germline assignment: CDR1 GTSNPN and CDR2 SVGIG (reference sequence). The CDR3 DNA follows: TGTGCCTGGAGTTGGGGGGTCGAGCAGTACTTC. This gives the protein CAWSWGVEQYF. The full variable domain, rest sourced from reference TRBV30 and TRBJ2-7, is SQTIHQWPATLVQPVGSPLSLECTVEGTSNPNLYWYRQAAGRGLQLLFYSVGIGQISSEVPQNLSASRPQDRQFILSSKKLLLSDSGFYLCAWSWGVEQYFGPGTRLTVT.

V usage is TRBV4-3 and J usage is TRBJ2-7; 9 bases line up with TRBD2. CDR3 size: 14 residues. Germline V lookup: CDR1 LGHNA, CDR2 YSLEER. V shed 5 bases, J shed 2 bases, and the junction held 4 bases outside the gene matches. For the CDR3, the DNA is TGCGCCAGCAGCTGGGGACTAGCTCCCTACGAGCAGTACTTC. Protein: CASSWGLAPYEQYF.

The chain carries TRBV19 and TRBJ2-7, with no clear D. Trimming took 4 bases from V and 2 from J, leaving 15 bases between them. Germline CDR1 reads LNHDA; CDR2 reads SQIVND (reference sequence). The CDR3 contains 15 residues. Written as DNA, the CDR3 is TGTGCCAGTAGTACCTGGGGTCAGTTCCCCTACGAGCAGTACTTC. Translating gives CASSTWGQFPYEQYF.

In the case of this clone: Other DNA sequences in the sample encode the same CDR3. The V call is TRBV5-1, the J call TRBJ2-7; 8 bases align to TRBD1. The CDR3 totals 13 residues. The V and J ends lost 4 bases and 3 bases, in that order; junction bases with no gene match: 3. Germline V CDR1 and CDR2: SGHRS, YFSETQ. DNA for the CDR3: TGCGCCAGCAGCCAAGGGACAGGCTACGAGCAGTACTTC. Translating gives CASSQGTGYEQYF.

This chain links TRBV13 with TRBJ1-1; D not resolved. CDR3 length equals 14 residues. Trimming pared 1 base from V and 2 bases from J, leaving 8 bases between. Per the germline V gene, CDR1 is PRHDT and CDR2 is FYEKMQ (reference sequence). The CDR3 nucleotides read TGTGCCAGCAGCTTAGACAGAGAAAACACTGAAGCTTTCTTT. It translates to CASSLDRENTEAFF. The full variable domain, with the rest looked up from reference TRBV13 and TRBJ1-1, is AAGVIQSPRHLIKEKRETATLKCYPIPRHDTVYWYQQGPGQDPQFLISFYEKMQSDKGSIPDRFSAQQFSDYHSELNMSSLELGDSALYFCASSLDRENTEAFFGQGTRLTVV.

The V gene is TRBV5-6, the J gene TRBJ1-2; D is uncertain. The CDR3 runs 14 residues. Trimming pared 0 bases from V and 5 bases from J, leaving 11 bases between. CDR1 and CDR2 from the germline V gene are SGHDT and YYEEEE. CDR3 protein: CASSLANRGYGYTF. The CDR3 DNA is TGTGCCAGCAGCTTGGCCAACCGTGGGTATGGCTACACCTTC.

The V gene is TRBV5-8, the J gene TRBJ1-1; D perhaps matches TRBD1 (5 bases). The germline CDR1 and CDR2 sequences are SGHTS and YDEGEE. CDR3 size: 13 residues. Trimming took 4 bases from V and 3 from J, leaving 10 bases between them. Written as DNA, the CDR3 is TGTGCCAGCAGCGAGGGACTTTACACTGAAGCTTTCTTT. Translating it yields CASSEGLYTEAFF.

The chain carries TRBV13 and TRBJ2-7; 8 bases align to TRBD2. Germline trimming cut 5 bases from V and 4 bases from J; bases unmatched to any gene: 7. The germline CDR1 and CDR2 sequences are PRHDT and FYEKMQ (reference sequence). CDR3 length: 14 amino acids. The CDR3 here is CASSTGGVTYEQYF. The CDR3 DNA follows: TGTGCCAGCAGCACGGGAGGGGTCACATACGAGCAGTACTTC.

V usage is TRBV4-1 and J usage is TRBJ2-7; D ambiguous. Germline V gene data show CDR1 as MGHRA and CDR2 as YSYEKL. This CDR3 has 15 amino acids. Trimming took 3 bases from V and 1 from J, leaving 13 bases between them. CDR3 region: CASSHKALSSYEQYF. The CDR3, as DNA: TGCGCCAGCAGCCATAAAGCTCTTAGTTCCTACGAGCAGTACTTC.

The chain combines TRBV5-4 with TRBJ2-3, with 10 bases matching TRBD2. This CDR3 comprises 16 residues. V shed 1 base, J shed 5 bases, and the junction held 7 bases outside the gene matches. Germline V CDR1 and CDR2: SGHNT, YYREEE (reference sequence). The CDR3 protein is CASSLKAGGPEDTQYF. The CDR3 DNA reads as TGTGCCAGCAGCTTGAAAGCGGGGGGGCCAGAAGATACGCAGTATTTT.

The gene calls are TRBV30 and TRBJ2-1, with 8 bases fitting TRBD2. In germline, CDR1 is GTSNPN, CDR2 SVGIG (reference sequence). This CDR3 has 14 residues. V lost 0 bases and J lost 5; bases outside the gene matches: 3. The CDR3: CAWSVIAGNNEQFF. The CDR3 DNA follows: TGTGCCTGGAGTGTAATAGCGGGGAACAATGAGCAGTTCTTC.

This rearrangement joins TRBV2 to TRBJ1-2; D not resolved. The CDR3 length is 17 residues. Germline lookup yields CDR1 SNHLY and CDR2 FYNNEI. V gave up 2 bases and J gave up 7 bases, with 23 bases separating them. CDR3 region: CASSEIGGSRSSGGYTF. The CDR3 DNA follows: TGTGCCAGCAGTGAAATTGGTGGATCGAGGTCCTCGGGTGGCTACACCTTC. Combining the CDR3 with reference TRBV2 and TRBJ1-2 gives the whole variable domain EPEVTQTPSHQVTQMGQEVILRCVPISNHLYFYWYRQILGQKVEFLVSFYNNEISEKSEIFDDQFSVERPDGSNFTLKIRSTKLEDSAMYFCASSEIGGSRSSGGYTFGSGTRLTVV.

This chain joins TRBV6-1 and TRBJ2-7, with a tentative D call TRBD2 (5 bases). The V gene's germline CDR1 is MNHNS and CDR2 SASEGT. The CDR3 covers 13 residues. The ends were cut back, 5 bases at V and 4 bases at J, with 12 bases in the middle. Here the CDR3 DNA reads TGTGCCAGCAGTTGGACTTTAATATACGAGCAGTACTTC. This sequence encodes CASSWTLIYEQYF.

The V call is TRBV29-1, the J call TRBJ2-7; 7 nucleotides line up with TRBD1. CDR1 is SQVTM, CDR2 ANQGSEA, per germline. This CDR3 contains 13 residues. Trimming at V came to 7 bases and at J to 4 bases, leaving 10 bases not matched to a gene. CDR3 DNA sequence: TGCAGCGCAATGACAGGGCAGGGGTACGAGCAGTACTTC. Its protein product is CSAMTGQGYEQYF.

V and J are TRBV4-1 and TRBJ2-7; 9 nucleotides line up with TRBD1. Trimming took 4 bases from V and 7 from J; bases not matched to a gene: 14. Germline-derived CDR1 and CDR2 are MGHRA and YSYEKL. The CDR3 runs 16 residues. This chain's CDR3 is CASSPWGGTGLEEQYF. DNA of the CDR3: TGCGCCAGCAGCCCATGGGGAGGGACAGGGCTCGAGGAGCAGTACTTC.

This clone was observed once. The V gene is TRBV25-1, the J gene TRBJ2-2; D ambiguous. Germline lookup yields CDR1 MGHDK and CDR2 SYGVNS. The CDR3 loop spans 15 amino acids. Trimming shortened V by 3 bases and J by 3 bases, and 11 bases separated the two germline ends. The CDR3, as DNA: TGTGCCAGCAGTGATCCAACACGGCACACCGGGGAGCTGTTTTTT. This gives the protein CASSDPTRHTGELFF.

The CDR3 loop is CASRAGVGGYGYTF. The CDR3 nucleotides are TGTGCCAGCAGAGCAGGGGTGGGGGGCTATGGCTACACCTTC. The chain couples TRBV28 to TRBJ1-2; weak D call: TRBD1 (6 bases). CDR1 MDHEN and CDR2 SYDVKM come from the germline V gene. The germline V and J ends were trimmed by 6 bases and 4 bases, with 15 bases remaining between them. This CDR3 is 14 amino acids long.

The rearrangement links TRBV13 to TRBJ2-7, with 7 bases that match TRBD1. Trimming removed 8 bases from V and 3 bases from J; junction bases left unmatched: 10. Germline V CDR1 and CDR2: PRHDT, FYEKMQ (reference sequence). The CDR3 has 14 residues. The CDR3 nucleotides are TGTGCCAGCGAACCGGGACAGAGAGACTACGAGCAGTACTTC. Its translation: CASEPGQRDYEQYF.

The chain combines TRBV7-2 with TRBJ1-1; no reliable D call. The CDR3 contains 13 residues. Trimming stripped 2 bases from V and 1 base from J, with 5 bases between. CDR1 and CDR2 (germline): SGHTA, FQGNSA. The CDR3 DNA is TGTGCCAGCAGCTTAAACCGGAACACTGAAGCTTTCTTT. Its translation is CASSLNRNTEAFF.

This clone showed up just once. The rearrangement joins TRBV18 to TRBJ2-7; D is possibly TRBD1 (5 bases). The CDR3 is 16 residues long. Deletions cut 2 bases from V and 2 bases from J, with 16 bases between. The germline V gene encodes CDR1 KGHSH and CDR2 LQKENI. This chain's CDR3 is CASSPEESGLAYEQYF. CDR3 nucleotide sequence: TGTGCCAGCTCACCAGAGGAGTCAGGGTTGGCCTACGAGCAGTACTTC.

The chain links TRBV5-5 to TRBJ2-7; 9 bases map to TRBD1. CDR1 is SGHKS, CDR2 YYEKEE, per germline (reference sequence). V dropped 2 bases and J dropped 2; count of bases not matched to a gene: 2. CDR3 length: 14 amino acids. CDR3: CASSFYRGPYEQYF. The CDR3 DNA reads TGTGCCAGCAGCTTTTACAGGGGGCCCTACGAGCAGTACTTC.

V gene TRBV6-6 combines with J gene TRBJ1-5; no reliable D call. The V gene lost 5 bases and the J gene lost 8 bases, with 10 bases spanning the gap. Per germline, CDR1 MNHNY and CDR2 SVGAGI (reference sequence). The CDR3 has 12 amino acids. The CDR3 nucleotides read TGTGCCAGCAGTCCCGTAAGGGAGCCCCAGCATTTT. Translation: CASSPVREPQHF.